This T cell receptor beta chain was identified in a study of cytomegalovirus exposure and HLA in healthy donors. The PCR made use of 60 Vbeta and 13 Jbeta primers. The repertoire was sequenced with immunoSEQ multiplex PCR; TCRdb's copy has only in-frame clones and lacks some. This listing includes about 130,000 clones. About this clone: Its cognate antigen is unknown.

Study findings and constraints: According to the study, about 180 TCR beta chains were cytomegalovirus-associated. It was taken for granted in presence/absence analyses that sequencing depth across donors was roughly uniform. A later analysis reportedly found fewer N-insertions in an Asian-associated ancestry cluster than the approximately 730-donor mean.

The study sampled nominally healthy donors, though unrecorded immune exposures were likely. V dropped 10 bases and J dropped 5 bases, with 12 bases sitting between them. The CDR3 runs 11 residues. The V gene's germline CDR1 is MDHEN and CDR2 SYDVKM. The sample comprised PBMCs. This chain links TRBV28 with TRBJ2-7; no clear D gene. The origin of this receptor is a man between 18 and 29 years old in good health and CMV-seronegative. The CDR3 sequence is CAIAVTNEQYF. The CDR3 DNA reads TGTGCCATTGCGGTTACTAACGAGCAGTACTTC.